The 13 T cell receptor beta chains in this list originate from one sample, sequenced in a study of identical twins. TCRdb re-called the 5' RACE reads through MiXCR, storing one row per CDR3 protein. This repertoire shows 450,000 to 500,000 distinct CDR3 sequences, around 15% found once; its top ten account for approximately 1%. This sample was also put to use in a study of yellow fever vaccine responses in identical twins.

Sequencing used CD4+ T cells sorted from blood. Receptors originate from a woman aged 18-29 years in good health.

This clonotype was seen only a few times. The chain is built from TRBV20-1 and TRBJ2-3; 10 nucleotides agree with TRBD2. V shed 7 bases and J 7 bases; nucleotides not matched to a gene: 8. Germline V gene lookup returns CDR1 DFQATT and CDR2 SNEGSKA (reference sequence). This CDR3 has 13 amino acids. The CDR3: CSVSGGAMNTQYF. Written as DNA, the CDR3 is TGCAGTGTCAGCGGGGGGGCCATGAATACGCAGTATTTT.

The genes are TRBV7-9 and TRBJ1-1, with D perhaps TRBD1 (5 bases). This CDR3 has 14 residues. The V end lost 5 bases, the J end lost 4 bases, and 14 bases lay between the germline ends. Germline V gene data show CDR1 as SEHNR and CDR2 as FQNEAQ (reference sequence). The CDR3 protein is CASSISGGSTEAFF. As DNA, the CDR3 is TGTGCCAGCAGCATTAGCGGGGGTAGCACTGAAGCTTTCTTT.

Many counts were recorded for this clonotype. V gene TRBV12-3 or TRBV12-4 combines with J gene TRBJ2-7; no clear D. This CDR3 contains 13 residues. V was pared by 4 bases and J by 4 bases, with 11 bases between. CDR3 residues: CASSSSRAYEQYF. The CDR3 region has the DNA TGTGCCAGCAGTTCCAGCCGTGCTTACGAGCAGTACTTC.

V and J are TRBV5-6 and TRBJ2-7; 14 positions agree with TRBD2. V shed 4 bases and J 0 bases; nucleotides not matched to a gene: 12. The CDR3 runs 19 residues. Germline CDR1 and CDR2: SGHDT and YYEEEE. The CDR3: CASSAAGLAGENHSYEQYF. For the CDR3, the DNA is TGTGCCAGCAGCGCTGCGGGACTAGCGGGGGAGAATCACTCCTACGAGCAGTACTTC.

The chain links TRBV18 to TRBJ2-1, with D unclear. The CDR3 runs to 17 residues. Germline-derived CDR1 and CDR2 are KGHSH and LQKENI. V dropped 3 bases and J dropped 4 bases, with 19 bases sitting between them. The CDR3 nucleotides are TGTGCCAGCTCACCTAAACTGACCTATCCGTTATACAATGAGCAGTTCTTC. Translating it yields CASSPKLTYPLYNEQFF.

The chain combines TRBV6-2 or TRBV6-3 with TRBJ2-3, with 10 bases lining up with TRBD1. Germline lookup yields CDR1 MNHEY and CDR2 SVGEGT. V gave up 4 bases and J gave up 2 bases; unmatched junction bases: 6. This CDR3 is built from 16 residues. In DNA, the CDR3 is TGTGCCAGCAGTTCCCCCGGGACAGGGGACACAGATACGCAGTATTTT. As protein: CASSSPGTGDTDTQYF.

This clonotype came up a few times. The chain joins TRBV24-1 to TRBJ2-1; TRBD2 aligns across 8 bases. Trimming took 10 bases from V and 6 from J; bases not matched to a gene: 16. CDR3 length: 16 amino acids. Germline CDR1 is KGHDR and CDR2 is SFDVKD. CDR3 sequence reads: CATHSGAGGAGNEQFF. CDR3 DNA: TGTGCCACACACTCGGGGGCGGGAGGAGCGGGCAATGAGCAGTTCTTC.

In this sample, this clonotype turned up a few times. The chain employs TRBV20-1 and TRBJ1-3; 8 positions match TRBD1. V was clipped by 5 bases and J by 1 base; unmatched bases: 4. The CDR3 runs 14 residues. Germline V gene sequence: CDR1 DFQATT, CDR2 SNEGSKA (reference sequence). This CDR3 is CSAWTGYSGNTIYF. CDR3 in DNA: TGCAGTGCTTGGACAGGGTATTCTGGAAACACCATATATTTT.

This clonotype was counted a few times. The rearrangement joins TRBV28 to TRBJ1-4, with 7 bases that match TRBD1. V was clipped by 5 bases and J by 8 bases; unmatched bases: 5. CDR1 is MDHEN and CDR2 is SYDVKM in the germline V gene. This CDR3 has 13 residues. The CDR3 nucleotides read TGTGCCAGCAGTGGGGACAGCGCGGAAAAACTGTTTTTT. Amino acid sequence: CASSGDSAEKLFF.

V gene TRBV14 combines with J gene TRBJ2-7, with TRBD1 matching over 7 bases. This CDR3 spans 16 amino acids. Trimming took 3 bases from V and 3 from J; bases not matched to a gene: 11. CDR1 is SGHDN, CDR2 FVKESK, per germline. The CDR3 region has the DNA TGTGCCAGCAGCCACCCTTCCGGGACAGTCTACTACGAGCAGTACTTC. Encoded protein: CASSHPSGTVYYEQYF.

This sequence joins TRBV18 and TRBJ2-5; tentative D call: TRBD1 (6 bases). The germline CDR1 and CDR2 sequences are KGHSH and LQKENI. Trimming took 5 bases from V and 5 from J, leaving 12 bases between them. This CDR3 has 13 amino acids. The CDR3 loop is CASSAVDRETQYF. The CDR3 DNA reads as TGTGCCAGCTCAGCCGTCGACAGGGAGACCCAGTACTTC.

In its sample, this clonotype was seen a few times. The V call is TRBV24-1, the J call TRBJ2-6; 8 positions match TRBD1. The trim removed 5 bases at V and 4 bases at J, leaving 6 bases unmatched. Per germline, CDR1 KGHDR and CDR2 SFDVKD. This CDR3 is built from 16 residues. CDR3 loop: CATSGIRGPGANVLTF. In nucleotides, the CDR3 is TGTGCCACCAGTGGAATCAGGGGGCCGGGGGCCAACGTCCTGACTTTC.

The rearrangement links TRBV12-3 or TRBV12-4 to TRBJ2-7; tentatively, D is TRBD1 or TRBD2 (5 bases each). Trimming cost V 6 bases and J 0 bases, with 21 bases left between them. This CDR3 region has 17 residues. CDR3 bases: TGTGCCAGCAGGCTCGGAGGTCGGGGCGGATACTCCTACGAGCAGTACTTC. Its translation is CASRLGGRGGYSYEQYF.